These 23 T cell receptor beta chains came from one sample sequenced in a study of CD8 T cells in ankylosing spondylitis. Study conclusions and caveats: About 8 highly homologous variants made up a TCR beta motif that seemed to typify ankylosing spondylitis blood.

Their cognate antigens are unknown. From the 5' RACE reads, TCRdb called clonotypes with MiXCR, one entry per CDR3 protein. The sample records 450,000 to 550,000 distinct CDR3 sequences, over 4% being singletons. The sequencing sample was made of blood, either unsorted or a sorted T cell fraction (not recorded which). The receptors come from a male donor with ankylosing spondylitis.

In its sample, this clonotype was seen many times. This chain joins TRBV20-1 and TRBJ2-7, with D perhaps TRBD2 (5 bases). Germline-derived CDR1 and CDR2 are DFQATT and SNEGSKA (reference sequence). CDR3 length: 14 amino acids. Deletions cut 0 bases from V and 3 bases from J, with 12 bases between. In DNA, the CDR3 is TGCAGTGCTAGAGATCAAGGAGGTCGCTACGAGCAGTACTTC. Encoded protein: CSARDQGGRYEQYF.

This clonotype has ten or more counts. The CDR3: CASSYGPIGYQPQHF. The CDR3 DNA reads TGTGCCAGCAGTTATGGACCCATTGGTTATCAGCCCCAGCATTTT. This sequence joins TRBV6-2 or TRBV6-3 and TRBJ1-5; no definite D call. The germline V and J ends were trimmed by 3 bases and 5 bases, with 14 bases remaining between them. The CDR3 is made up of 15 amino acids. The germline gives CDR1 MNHEY, CDR2 SVGEGT.

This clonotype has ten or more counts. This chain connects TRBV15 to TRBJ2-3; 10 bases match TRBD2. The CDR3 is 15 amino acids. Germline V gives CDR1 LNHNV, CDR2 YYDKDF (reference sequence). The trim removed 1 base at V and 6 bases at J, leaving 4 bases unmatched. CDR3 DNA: TGTGCCACCAGCAGAGGCGGGACTAGCGTGGATACGCAGTATTTT. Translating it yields CATSRGGTSVDTQYF.

The CDR3 is CASSPQGHIEAFF. The DNA for the CDR3 is TGTGCCAGCTCACCACAGGGACACATCGAAGCTTTCTTT. This chain joins TRBV18 and TRBJ1-1; a weak D match, TRBD1 (6 bases). The CDR3 runs to 13 residues. The V gene's germline CDR1 is KGHSH and CDR2 LQKENI. V was pared by 1 base and J by 8 bases, with 11 bases between.

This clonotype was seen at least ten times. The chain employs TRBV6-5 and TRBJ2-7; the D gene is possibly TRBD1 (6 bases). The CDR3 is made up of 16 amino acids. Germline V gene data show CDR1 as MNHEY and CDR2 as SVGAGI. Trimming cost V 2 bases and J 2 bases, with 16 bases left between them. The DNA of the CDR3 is TGTGCCAGCAGTTACAATCAGGGGCCATCTCCCTACGAGCAGTACTTC. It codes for CASSYNQGPSPYEQYF.

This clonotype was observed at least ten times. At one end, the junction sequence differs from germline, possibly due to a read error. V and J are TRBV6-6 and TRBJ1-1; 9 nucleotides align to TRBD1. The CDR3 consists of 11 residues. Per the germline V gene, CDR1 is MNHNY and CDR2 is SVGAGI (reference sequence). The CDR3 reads CASRGQGAQIF. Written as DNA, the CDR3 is TGTGCCAGCAGGGGACAGGGTGCCCAGATATTT.

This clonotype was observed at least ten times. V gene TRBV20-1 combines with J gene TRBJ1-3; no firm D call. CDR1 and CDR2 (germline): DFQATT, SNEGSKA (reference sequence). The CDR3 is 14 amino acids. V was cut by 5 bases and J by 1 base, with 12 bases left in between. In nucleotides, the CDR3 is TGCAGTGCTTTTGACCCATATTCTGGAAACACCATATATTTT. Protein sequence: CSAFDPYSGNTIYF.

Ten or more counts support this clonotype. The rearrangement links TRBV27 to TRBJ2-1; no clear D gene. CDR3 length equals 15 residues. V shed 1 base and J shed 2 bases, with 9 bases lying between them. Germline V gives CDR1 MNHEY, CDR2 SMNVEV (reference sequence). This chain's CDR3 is CASSLLSAPYNEQFF. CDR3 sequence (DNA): TGTGCCAGCAGTTTATTGTCCGCCCCCTACAATGAGCAGTTCTTC.

As DNA, the CDR3 is TGCGCCAGCAGACTAATTCCGGGACAGTCAACCTACGAGCAGTACTTC. This gives the protein CASRLIPGQSTYEQYF. The chain is built from TRBV5-1 and TRBJ2-7, with TRBD1 matching over 7 bases. V shed 5 bases and J 2 bases; nucleotides not matched to a gene: 13. CDR3 length: 16 residues. Germline-derived CDR1 and CDR2 are SGHRS and YFSETQ. The variable domain in full, with the rest retrieved from reference TRBV5-1 and TRBJ2-7, is KAGVTQTPRYLIKTRGQQVTLSCSPISGHRSVSWYQQTPGQGLQFLFEYFSETQRNKGNFPGRFSGRQFSNSRSEMNVSTLELGDSALYLCASRLIPGQSTYEQYFGPGTRLTVT.

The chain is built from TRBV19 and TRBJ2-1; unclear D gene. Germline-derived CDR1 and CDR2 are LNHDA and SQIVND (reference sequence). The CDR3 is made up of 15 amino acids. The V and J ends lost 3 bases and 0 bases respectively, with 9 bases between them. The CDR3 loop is CASSIRQSSYNEQFF. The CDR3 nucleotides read TGTGCCAGTAGTATTCGGCAGAGCTCCTACAATGAGCAGTTCTTC.

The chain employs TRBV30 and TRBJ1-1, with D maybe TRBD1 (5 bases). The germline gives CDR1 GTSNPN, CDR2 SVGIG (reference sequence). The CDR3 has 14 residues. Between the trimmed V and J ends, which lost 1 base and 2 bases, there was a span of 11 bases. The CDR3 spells CAWSDGTDNTEAFF. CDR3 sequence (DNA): TGTGCCTGGAGTGACGGGACGGACAACACTGAAGCTTTCTTT. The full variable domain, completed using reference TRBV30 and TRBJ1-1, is SQTIHQWPATLVQPVGSPLSLECTVEGTSNPNLYWYRQAAGRGLQLLFYSVGIGQISSEVPQNLSASRPQDRQFILSSKKLLLSDSGFYLCAWSDGTDNTEAFFGQGTRLTVV.

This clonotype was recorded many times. Written as DNA, the CDR3 is TGTGCCAGCAGCTTGGTGGGTGGTAATTCACCCCTCCACTTT. Translated, it gives CASSLVGGNSPLHF. The V gene is TRBV5-6, the J gene TRBJ1-6, with D hard to call. The CDR3 contains 14 residues. V was trimmed by 0 bases and J by 6 bases, leaving 7 bases between them. Germline assignment: CDR1 SGHDT and CDR2 YYEEEE.

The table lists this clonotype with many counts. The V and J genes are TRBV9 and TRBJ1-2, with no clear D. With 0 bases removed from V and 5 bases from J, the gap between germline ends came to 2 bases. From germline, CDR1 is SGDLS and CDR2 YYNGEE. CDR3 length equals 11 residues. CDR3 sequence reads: CASSVGYGYTF. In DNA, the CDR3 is TGTGCCAGCAGCGTAGGGTATGGCTACACCTTC.

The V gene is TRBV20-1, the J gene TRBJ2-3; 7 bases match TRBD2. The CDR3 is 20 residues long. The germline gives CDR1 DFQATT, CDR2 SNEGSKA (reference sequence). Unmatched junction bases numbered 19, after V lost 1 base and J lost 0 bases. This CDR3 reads CSARAPPGAGATGSTDTQYF. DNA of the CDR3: TGCAGTGCTAGAGCACCCCCCGGGGCGGGAGCAACGGGGAGCACAGATACGCAGTATTTT.

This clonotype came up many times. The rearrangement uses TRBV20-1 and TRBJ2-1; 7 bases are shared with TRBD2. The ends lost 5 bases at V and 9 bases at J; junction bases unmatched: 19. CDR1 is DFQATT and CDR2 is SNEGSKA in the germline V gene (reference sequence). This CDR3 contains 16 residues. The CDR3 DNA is TGCAGTGCTTTCCCGAATAGCGGGCTTCTTCCCATTGAGCAGTTCTTC. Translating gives CSAFPNSGLLPIEQFF.

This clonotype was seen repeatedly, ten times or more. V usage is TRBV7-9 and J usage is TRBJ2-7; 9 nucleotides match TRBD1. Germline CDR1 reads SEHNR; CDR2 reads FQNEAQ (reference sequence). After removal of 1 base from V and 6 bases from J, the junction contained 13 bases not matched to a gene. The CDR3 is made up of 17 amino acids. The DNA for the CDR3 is TGTGCCAGCAGCTTAGGGACAGGGGCAGCGCGGGTATTCGAGCAGTACTTC. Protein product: CASSLGTGAARVFEQYF.

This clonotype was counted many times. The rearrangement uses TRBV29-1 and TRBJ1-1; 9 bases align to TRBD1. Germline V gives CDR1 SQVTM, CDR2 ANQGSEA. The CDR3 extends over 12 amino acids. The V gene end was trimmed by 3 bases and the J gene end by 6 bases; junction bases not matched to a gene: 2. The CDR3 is CSVEGQGPEAFF. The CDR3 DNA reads TGCAGCGTTGAGGGACAGGGCCCTGAAGCTTTCTTT. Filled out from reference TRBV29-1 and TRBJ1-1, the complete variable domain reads SAVISQKPSRDICQRGTSLTIQCQVDSQVTMMFWYRQQPGQSLTLIATANQGSEATYESGFVIDKFPISRPNLTFSTLTVSNMSPEDSSIYLCSVEGQGPEAFFGQGTRLTVV.

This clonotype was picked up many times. For the CDR3, the DNA is TGCAGTGGGGGTCTAGATACGCAGTATTTT. Protein: CSGGLDTQYF. The chain carries TRBV20-1 and TRBJ2-3; D gene uncertain. Trimming shortened V by 7 bases and J by 5 bases, and 7 bases separated the two germline ends. Germline values: CDR1 DFQATT, CDR2 SNEGSKA (reference sequence). The CDR3 spans 10 residues.

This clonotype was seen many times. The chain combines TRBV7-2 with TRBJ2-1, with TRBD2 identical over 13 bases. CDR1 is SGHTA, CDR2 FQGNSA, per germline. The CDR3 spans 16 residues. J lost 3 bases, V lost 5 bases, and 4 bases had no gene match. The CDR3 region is CASSRRLAGGYNEQFF. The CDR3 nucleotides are TGTGCCAGCAGCCGTCGACTAGCGGGAGGCTACAATGAGCAGTTCTTC.

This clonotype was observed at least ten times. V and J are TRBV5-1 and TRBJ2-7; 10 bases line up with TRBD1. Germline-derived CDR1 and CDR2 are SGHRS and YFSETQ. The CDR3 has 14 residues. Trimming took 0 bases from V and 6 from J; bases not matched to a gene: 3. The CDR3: CASSLARTGGEQYF. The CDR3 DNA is TGCGCCAGCAGCTTGGCCAGGACAGGGGGCGAGCAGTACTTC.

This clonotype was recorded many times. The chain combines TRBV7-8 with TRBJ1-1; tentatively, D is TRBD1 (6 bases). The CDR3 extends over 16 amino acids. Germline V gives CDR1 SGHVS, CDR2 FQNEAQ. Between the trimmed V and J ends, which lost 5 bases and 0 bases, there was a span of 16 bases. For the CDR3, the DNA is TGTGCCAGCAGCACCTCTCCCGGACAGCTGAACACTGAAGCTTTCTTT. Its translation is CASSTSPGQLNTEAFF.

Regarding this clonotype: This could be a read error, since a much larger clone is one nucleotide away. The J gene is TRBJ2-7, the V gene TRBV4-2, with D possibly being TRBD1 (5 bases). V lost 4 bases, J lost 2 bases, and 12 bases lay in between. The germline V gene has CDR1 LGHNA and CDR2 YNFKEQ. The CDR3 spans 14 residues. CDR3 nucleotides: TGTGCCAGCAGCCCAGGGCATAGGGCCTACGAGCAGTACTTC. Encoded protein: CASSPGHRAYEQYF.

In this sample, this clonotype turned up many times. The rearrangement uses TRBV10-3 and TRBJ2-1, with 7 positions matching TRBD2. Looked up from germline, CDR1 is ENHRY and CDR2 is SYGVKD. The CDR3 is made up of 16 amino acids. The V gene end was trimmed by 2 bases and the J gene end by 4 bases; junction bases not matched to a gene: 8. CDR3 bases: TGTGCCATCAGTGAGAAGCGGCTAGCGGATTACAATGAGCAGTTCTTC. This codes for CAISEKRLADYNEQFF.